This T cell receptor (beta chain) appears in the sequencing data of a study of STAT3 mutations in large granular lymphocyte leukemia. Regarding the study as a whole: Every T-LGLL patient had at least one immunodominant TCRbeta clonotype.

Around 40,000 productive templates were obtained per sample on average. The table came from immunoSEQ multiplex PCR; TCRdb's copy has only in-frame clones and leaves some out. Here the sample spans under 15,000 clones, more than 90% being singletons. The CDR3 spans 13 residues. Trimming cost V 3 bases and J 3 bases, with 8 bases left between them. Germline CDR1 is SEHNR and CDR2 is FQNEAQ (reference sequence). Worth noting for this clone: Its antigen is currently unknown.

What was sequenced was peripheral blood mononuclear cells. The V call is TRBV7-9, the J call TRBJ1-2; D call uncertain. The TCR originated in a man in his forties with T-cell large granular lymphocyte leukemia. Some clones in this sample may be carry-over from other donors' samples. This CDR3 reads CASSLSTDYGYTF. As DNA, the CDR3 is TGTGCCAGCAGCTTGTCGACTGACTATGGCTACACCTTC. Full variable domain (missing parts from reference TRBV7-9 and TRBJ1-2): DTGVSQNPRHKITKRGQNVTFRCDPISEHNRLYWYRQTLGQGPEFLTYFQNEAQLEKSRLLSDRFSAERPKGSFSTLEIQRTEQGDSAMYLCASSLSTDYGYTFGSGTRLTVV.